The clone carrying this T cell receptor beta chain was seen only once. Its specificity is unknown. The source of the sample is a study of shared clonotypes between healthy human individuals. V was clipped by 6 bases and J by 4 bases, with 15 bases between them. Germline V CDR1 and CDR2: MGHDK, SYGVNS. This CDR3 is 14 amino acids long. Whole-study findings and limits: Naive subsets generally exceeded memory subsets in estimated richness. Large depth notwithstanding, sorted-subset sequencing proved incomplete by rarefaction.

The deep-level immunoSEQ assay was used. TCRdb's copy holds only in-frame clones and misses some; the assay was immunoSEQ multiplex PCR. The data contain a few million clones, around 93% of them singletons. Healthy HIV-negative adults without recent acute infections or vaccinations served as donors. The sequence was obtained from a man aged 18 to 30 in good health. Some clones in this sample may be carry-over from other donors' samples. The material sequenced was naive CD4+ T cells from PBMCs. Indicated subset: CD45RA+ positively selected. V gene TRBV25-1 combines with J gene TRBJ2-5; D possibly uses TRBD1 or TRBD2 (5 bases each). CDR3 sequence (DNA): TGTGCCAGCAGCAATGGGGGAAAAGGAGAGACCCAGTACTTC. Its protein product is CASSNGGKGETQYF.